The clone carrying this T cell receptor (beta chain) was seen a single time. The table came from immunoSEQ multiplex PCR; TCRdb's copy has only in-frame clones and leaves some out. The data show about 100,000 clones, about 96% seen once. This specimen comes from a study of technical replicates of blood from a handful of donors. CDR1 is SEHNR and CDR2 is FQNEAQ in the germline V gene (reference sequence). Trimming pared 5 bases from V and 4 bases from J, leaving 17 bases between. CDR3 length: 15 residues. The sequenced sample consisted of T cells isolated from PBMCs. The chain is built from TRBV7-9 and TRBJ1-1, with D perhaps matching TRBD1 (6 bases). This clonotype was sampled from a human donor in good health. CDR3 coding DNA: TGTGCCAGCAGCCCGAAAGGGGGTTTGAGCACTGAAGCTTTCTTT. Its translation is CASSPKGGLSTEAFF.